A single sample is the source of the 29 T cell receptor beta chains below, sequenced in a study of cytomegalovirus exposure and HLA in healthy donors. Sequenced by immunoSEQ multiplex PCR; TCRdb stores in-frame clones only, minus some. The data contain some 64,000 clones, 95% to 97% of them singletons. The sample was PBMCs. These receptor sequences come from a woman between 18 and 30 years old in good health and CMV-seropositive.

This chain joins TRBV27 and TRBJ2-5; D possibly corresponds to TRBD2 (6 bases). V was clipped by 4 bases and J by 7 bases, with 16 bases between them. The CDR3 covers 14 residues. CDR1 MNHEY and CDR2 SMNVEV come from the germline V gene (reference sequence). The CDR3 reads CASSSRLGGGTQYF. In DNA, the CDR3 is TGTGCCAGCAGTTCAAGACTAGGCGGCGGGACCCAGTACTTC.

V is TRBV11-3 and J is TRBJ2-7, with 7 bases lining up with TRBD1. The trim removed 1 base at V and 2 bases at J, leaving 8 bases unmatched. The CDR3 length is 16 residues. Looked up from germline, CDR1 is SGHNT and CDR2 is YENEEA. CDR3 nucleotide sequence: TGTGCCAGCAGCTTAGGAGGACAGGAGGTAACCTACGAGCAGTACTTC. It is translated as CASSLGGQEVTYEQYF. Variable domain in full (rest from reference TRBV11-3 and TRBJ2-7): EAGVVQSPRYKIIEKKQPVAFWCNPISGHNTLYWYLQNLGQGPELLIRYENEEAVDDSQLPKDRFSAERLKGVDSTLKIQPAELGDSAVYLCASSLGGQEVTYEQYFGPGTRLTVT.

The V and J genes are TRBV5-1 and TRBJ2-2, with TRBD2 matching 14 bases. CDR3 length: 18 residues. Trimming cost V 3 bases and J 1 base; bases outside gene matches: 5. Germline V gene data show CDR1 as SGHRS and CDR2 as YFSETQ. The CDR3 reads CASSSLGLAGGNTGELFF. Here the CDR3 DNA reads TGCGCCAGCAGCTCCCTCGGACTAGCGGGAGGGAACACCGGGGAGCTGTTTTTT. The full variable domain, in which reference TRBV5-1 and TRBJ2-2 provide the parts outside the CDR3, is KAGVTQTPRYLIKTRGQQVTLSCSPISGHRSVSWYQQTPGQGLQFLFEYFSETQRNKGNFPGRFSGRQFSNSRSEMNVSTLELGDSALYLCASSSLGLAGGNTGELFFGEGSRLTVL.

The chain recombines TRBV27 with TRBJ1-1; the D gene is possibly TRBD1 (6 bases). The V end lost 4 bases, the J end lost 0 bases, and 18 bases lay between the germline ends. CDR3 length: 17 amino acids. Germline values: CDR1 MNHEY, CDR2 SMNVEV (reference sequence). This CDR3 is CASSSYYRDPMNTEAFF. In DNA, the CDR3 is TGTGCCAGCAGTTCGTACTACAGGGACCCCATGAACACTGAAGCTTTCTTT.

The chain links TRBV2 to TRBJ1-2, with D possibly being TRBD1 (6 bases). V was trimmed by 0 bases and J by 8 bases, leaving 16 bases between them. CDR3 size: 15 residues. Germline CDR1 and CDR2: SNHLY and FYNNEI. CDR3 DNA: TGTGCCAGCAGTGAAGCCCTAGGGACATTCCCAGGCTACACCTTC. It encodes CASSEALGTFPGYTF.

This clone is a singleton in its sample. The chain has TRBV7-6 and TRBJ2-5, with 11 bases fitting TRBD2. Trimming at V came to 3 bases and at J to 4 bases, leaving 10 bases not matched to a gene. Germline loops: CDR1 SGHVS, CDR2 FNYEAQ. This CDR3 has 17 residues. In DNA, the CDR3 is TGTGCCAGCAGCTTGGGTAGCGGGAGGGCCGGGGGAGAGACCCAGTACTTC. Translation: CASSLGSGRAGGETQYF.

The rearrangement uses TRBV18 and TRBJ1-1; the match to TRBD1 covers 10 bases. CDR1 and CDR2 from the germline V gene are KGHSH and LQKENI. There are 17 residues in the CDR3. With V trimmed by 6 bases and J by 0 bases, 10 bases remained unmatched. Written as DNA, the CDR3 is TGTGCCAGCTCCCGGGACAGGGGTTTGGACATGAACACTGAAGCTTTCTTT. It is translated as CASSRDRGLDMNTEAFF.

The chain uses TRBV28 and TRBJ2-5; 14 bases line up with TRBD2. This CDR3 has 17 amino acids. V lost 3 bases to trimming and J lost 4 bases; unmatched junction nucleotides: 7. CDR1 is MDHEN, CDR2 SYDVKM, per germline. As DNA, the CDR3 is TGTGCCAGCAGTTTGTGGACTAGCGGGAGGAGCGGAGAGACCCAGTACTTC. Its protein is CASSLWTSGRSGETQYF.

The rearrangement links TRBV6-5 to TRBJ2-1; D call uncertain. The CDR3 has 14 amino acids. V lost 0 bases to trimming and J lost 3 bases, with 6 bases between them. The V gene's germline CDR1 is MNHEY and CDR2 SVGAGI. CDR3 region: CASSYSPVYNEQFF. CDR3 sequence (DNA): TGTGCCAGCAGTTACTCACCAGTCTACAATGAGCAGTTCTTC.

V gene TRBV4-1 combines with J gene TRBJ1-4, with D tentatively TRBD1 (5 bases). Germline V lookup: CDR1 MGHRA, CDR2 YSYEKL. The CDR3 totals 15 residues. V was pared by 4 bases and J by 6 bases, with 15 bases between. CDR3 coding DNA: TGCGCCAGCAGCCGGATCGACAGATCCGATGAAAAACTGTTTTTT. Its protein is CASSRIDRSDEKLFF.

The chain links TRBV7-9 to TRBJ2-6, with a possible D match to TRBD1 (5 bases). CDR1 is SEHNR, CDR2 FQNEAQ, per germline (reference sequence). Trimming took off 5 bases at V and 0 bases at J, with 14 bases between the two ends. The CDR3 spans 17 residues. CDR3: CASSPLLGDSGANVLTF. In nucleotides, the CDR3 is TGTGCCAGCAGCCCACTTCTAGGGGACTCTGGGGCCAACGTCCTGACTTTC.

This chain links TRBV11-2 with TRBJ2-2; the D gene is possibly TRBD2 (6 bases). The germline V gene has CDR1 SGHAT and CDR2 FQNNGV. The CDR3 is made up of 17 amino acids. V gave up 5 bases and J gave up 4 bases, with 20 bases separating them. The CDR3 nucleotides read TGTGCCAGCAGCCCCCGCTCGGGAGTAGTGATCACCGGGGAGCTGTTTTTT. As protein: CASSPRSGVVITGELFF.

The chain recombines TRBV9 with TRBJ1-1; TRBD1 agrees at 8 bases. Germline-derived CDR1 and CDR2 are SGDLS and YYNGEE. V dropped 0 bases and J dropped 3; count of bases not matched to a gene: 7. CDR3 size: 16 residues. The CDR3 sequence is CASSVAGDRFYTEAFF. The CDR3 nucleotides read TGTGCCAGCAGCGTAGCAGGGGACAGGTTCTACACTGAAGCTTTCTTT.

The chain links TRBV19 to TRBJ2-6, with D perhaps TRBD2 (5 bases). Germline CDR1 is LNHDA and CDR2 is SQIVND (reference sequence). V shed 6 bases and J shed 13 bases, with 19 bases lying between them. The CDR3 loop spans 14 amino acids. As DNA, the CDR3 is TGTGCCAGTAGGGACTCAGGTTCCGTCCGGGTCCTGACTTTC. It yields the protein CASRDSGSVRVLTF.

The chain employs TRBV7-9 and TRBJ1-2; the match to TRBD1 covers 8 bases. The CDR3 covers 15 residues. Germline V lookup: CDR1 SEHNR, CDR2 FQNEAQ (reference sequence). With 5 bases clipped from V and 7 bases from J, the junction kept 12 bases outside the gene matches. The DNA for the CDR3 is TGTGCCAGCAGCCCTGAGGTTGGACAGGGTGGTGGCTACACCTTC. It yields the protein CASSPEVGQGGGYTF.

J is TRBJ2-3 and V is TRBV11-2; a possible D gene is TRBD2 (5 bases). Trimming took 6 bases from V and 1 from J, leaving 14 bases between them. The CDR3 length is 15 residues. Looked up from germline, CDR1 is SGHAT and CDR2 is FQNNGV. The CDR3 region is CASRRGSAGTDTQYF. The CDR3, as DNA: TGTGCCAGCAGACGGGGATCAGCGGGCACAGATACGCAGTATTTT.

This chain uses TRBV30 with TRBJ2-1; 12 nucleotides agree with TRBD1. V gave up 5 bases and J gave up 8 bases; unmatched junction bases: 1. Germline-derived CDR1 and CDR2 are GTSNPN and SVGIG (reference sequence). The CDR3 runs to 12 residues. The CDR3 DNA reads as TGTGCCTGGGGGACAGGGGGCTATGAGCAGTTCTTC. Its protein product is CAWGTGGYEQFF.

This clone came up once. The chain combines TRBV7-6 with TRBJ2-5, with 7 bases that match TRBD1. The CDR3 extends over 15 amino acids. CDR1 is SGHVS, CDR2 FNYEAQ, per germline. The J segment lost 2 bases and the V segment lost 7 bases, leaving 10 bases of the junction unmatched. The CDR3 here is CASTLFGTAQETQYF. The CDR3 DNA follows: TGTGCCAGCACCCTATTTGGGACAGCACAAGAGACCCAGTACTTC.

This clone was observed once. The chain uses TRBV2 and TRBJ1-5; D unclear. Germline assignment: CDR1 SNHLY and CDR2 FYNNEI. The CDR3 is made up of 13 amino acids. V was clipped by 6 bases and J by 3 bases, with 9 bases between them. This chain's CDR3 is CASRRITNQPQHF. CDR3 nucleotide sequence: TGTGCCAGCAGGAGGATTACCAATCAGCCCCAGCATTTT.

The genes are TRBV10-3 and TRBJ2-2; 7 bases match TRBD1. Germline V lookup: CDR1 ENHRY, CDR2 SYGVKD. The CDR3 sequence is 13 residues long. With 10 bases clipped from V and 1 base from J, the junction kept 3 bases outside the gene matches. The CDR3 coding sequence is TGTGCCACCGACAGGGAGAACACCGGGGAGCTGTTTTTT. It yields the protein CATDRENTGELFF.

V and J are TRBV7-8 and TRBJ2-1, with 7 bases identical to TRBD2. Germline V gene data show CDR1 as SGHVS and CDR2 as FQNEAQ. There are 15 residues in the CDR3. J gave up 1 base and V 3 bases, and 3 bases lay outside the gene matches. For the CDR3, the DNA is TGTGCCAGCAGCTTTAGCGGGTTTTCCTACAATGAGCAGTTCTTC. Protein sequence: CASSFSGFSYNEQFF.

J is TRBJ1-5 and V is TRBV6-1; no firm D call. CDR1 is MNHNS, CDR2 SASEGT, per germline. This CDR3 is 13 amino acids long. Trimming removed 3 bases at V and 0 bases at J, with 3 bases between. The chain's CDR3 is CASSDSSNQPQHF. CDR3 nucleotides: TGTGCCAGCAGTGACAGTAGCAATCAGCCCCAGCATTTT.

CDR3 in amino acids: CASSLEGTHQETQYF. The CDR3, as DNA: TGTGCCAGCAGCTTGGAGGGGACACACCAAGAGACCCAGTACTTC. The chain joins TRBV5-4 to TRBJ2-5; a possible D gene is TRBD1 (6 bases). This CDR3 comprises 15 residues. Between the trimmed V and J ends, which lost 0 bases and 0 bases, there was a span of 9 bases. Germline V gene sequence: CDR1 SGHNT, CDR2 YYREEE (reference sequence).

The gene calls are TRBV27 and TRBJ2-3; 7 bases line up with TRBD1. The V segment lost 2 bases and the J segment 2 bases; nucleotides outside the gene matches: 4. The CDR3 is 15 amino acids. Per the germline V gene, CDR1 is MNHEY and CDR2 is SMNVEV (reference sequence). CDR3 sequence: CASSLRQGNTDTQYF. The CDR3 region has the DNA TGTGCCAGCAGTTTAAGACAGGGTAACACAGATACGCAGTATTTT.

CDR3: CASSPSLGGEGNTIYF. CDR3 in DNA: TGTGCCAGCAGCCCCTCCCTCGGGGGAGAGGGAAACACCATATATTTT. The chain employs TRBV7-3 and TRBJ1-3, with D perhaps matching TRBD1 (5 bases). Trimming stripped 5 bases from V and 4 bases from J, with 18 bases between. The CDR3 length is 16 residues. The V gene's germline CDR1 is SGHTA and CDR2 FQGTGA.

This chain links TRBV4-1 with TRBJ2-2; 9 nucleotides line up with TRBD2. The germline V gene encodes CDR1 MGHRA and CDR2 YSYEKL. The CDR3 is 17 amino acids. The V gene end was trimmed by 1 base and the J gene end by 4 bases; junction bases not matched to a gene: 7. CDR3 sequence reads: CASSQVTSGSGTGELFF. The CDR3 DNA reads as TGCGCCAGCAGCCAAGTAACTAGCGGGTCCGGCACCGGGGAGCTGTTTTTT.

This clone appeared once. J is TRBJ1-4 and V is TRBV15; D gene uncertain. Trimming removed 0 bases at V and 7 bases at J, with 12 bases between. This CDR3 has 15 residues. In germline, CDR1 is LNHNV, CDR2 YYDKDF (reference sequence). The CDR3 reads CATSREFSLSEKLFF. The DNA for the CDR3 is TGTGCCACCAGCAGAGAATTCTCACTTTCTGAAAAACTGTTTTTT.

The rearrangement joins TRBV30 to TRBJ2-7; TRBD2 matches at 11 bases. CDR1 and CDR2 (germline): GTSNPN, SVGIG (reference sequence). The CDR3 consists of 17 residues. With V trimmed by 4 bases and J by 6 bases, 17 bases remained unmatched. CDR3 amino acids: CAWTTFSGRGPFREQYF. DNA of the CDR3: TGTGCCTGGACCACCTTTAGCGGGAGGGGACCCTTCCGCGAGCAGTACTTC. Filled out from reference TRBV30 and TRBJ2-7, the complete variable domain reads SQTIHQWPATLVQPVGSPLSLECTVEGTSNPNLYWYRQAAGRGLQLLFYSVGIGQISSEVPQNLSASRPQDRQFILSSKKLLLSDSGFYLCAWTTFSGRGPFREQYFGPGTRLTVT.

This chain links TRBV11-3 with TRBJ2-1, with 7 bases that match TRBD2. Trimming took 3 bases from V and 3 from J; bases not matched to a gene: 5. Germline V gene sequence: CDR1 SGHNT, CDR2 YENEEA. The CDR3 sequence is 15 residues long. CDR3 in amino acids: CASSFGGSGYNEQFF. CDR3 nucleotide sequence: TGTGCCAGCAGCTTTGGCGGGAGTGGCTACAATGAGCAGTTCTTC.